Listed here are 29 T cell receptor beta chains from one sample, sequenced in a study of T cells expressing NK-cell markers. TCRdb re-called the 5' RACE reads and catalogs CDR3 proteins one per entry, DNA excluded. This repertoire includes 300,000 to 500,000 distinct CDR3 sequences. The sample taken for sequencing was blood T cells: a sorted CD56 or NKG2C T cell subset, CD4+ or CD8+ T cells, or bulk PBMC T cells (not recorded which). These receptors all stem from a woman in her forties or fifties in good health.

The genes are TRBV12-3 or TRBV12-4 and TRBJ2-3; TCRdb gives TRBD2 as the D gene, but with no DNA this cannot be confirmed. This CDR3 region has 14 residues. The CDR3 loop reads CASSPLPRSDTQYF.

The chain recombines TRBV7-2 with TRBJ1-3; TCRdb lists TRBD1, though no DNA is available to test this call. This CDR3 spans 15 amino acids. CDR1 and CDR2 (germline): SGHTA, FQGNSA. The CDR3 sequence is CASSLWGQTGNTIYF.

The V gene is TRBV20-1, the J gene TRBJ1-2; without DNA, the TCRdb call of TRBD1 cannot be checked. Germline V gene data show CDR1 as DFQATT and CDR2 as SNEGSKA (reference sequence). This CDR3 spans 12 amino acids. This CDR3 is CSALTGSNGYTF.

This rearrangement joins TRBV20-1 to TRBJ2-3; TCRdb proposes TRBD1, but this gene call is untestable without DNA. CDR3 length: 16 amino acids. CDR1 and CDR2 from the germline V gene are DFQATT and SNEGSKA (reference sequence). The CDR3 reads CSATAAGQGSTDTQYF.

The chain employs TRBV5-1 and TRBJ2-2; the D call from TCRdb, TRBD2, cannot be confirmed without DNA. The CDR3 is made up of 15 amino acids. The V gene's germline CDR1 is SGHRS and CDR2 YFSETQ. CDR3 protein: CASSYAGVSGGELFF.

The CDR3: CASSVVGDEQFF. The chain links TRBV28 to TRBJ2-1; TCRdb's assignment of TRBD1 cannot be checked, as there is no DNA. This CDR3 is built from 12 residues. The germline gives CDR1 MDHEN, CDR2 SYDVKM. Filled out from reference TRBV28 and TRBJ2-1, the complete variable domain reads DVKVTQSSRYLVKRTGEKVFLECVQDMDHENMFWYRQDPGLGLRLIYFSYDVKMKEKGDIPEGYSVSREKKERFSLILESASTNQTSMYLCASSVVGDEQFFGPGTRLTVL.

V is TRBV6-5 and J is TRBJ1-1; TCRdb picks TRBD1, but there is no DNA to check that call. The CDR3 consists of 14 residues. The germline V gene encodes CDR1 MNHEY and CDR2 SVGAGI. CDR3 region: CASSYQGRGTEAFF.

The V gene is TRBV20-1, the J gene TRBJ2-3; TCRdb returns TRBD1, unconfirmable since there is no DNA. There are 16 residues in the CDR3. CDR1 and CDR2 (germline): DFQATT, SNEGSKA (reference sequence). CDR3 protein: CSARDFSGRSTDTQYF.

The CDR3 sequence: CASSQRQGQETQYF. V and J are TRBV4-2 and TRBJ2-5; TCRdb reports TRBD1, a call that lacks DNA to check it against. The CDR3 covers 14 residues. CDR1 and CDR2 (germline): LGHNA, YNFKEQ.

The V and J genes are TRBV20-1 and TRBJ1-1; no DNA is available, so the TRBD1 call from TCRdb remains unchecked. This CDR3 region has 14 residues. The V gene's germline CDR1 is DFQATT and CDR2 SNEGSKA (reference sequence). The CDR3 region is CSARVPDRGLDAFF.

The chain joins TRBV29-1 to TRBJ2-1; the TCRdb D gene call, TRBD2, has no DNA to confirm it. The CDR3 extends over 13 amino acids. The V gene's germline CDR1 is SQVTM and CDR2 ANQGSEA. The CDR3 is CSVGSEGYNEQFF.

The chain is built from TRBV5-1 and TRBJ1-1; TCRdb gives TRBD1 as the D gene, but with no DNA this cannot be confirmed. CDR1 and CDR2 from the germline V gene are SGHRS and YFSETQ. The CDR3 runs 14 residues. This CDR3 reads CASTEGAVNTEAFF.

This chain links TRBV12-3 or TRBV12-4 with TRBJ1-5; checking the TCRdb D call of TRBD1 is not possible without DNA. CDR3 size: 15 residues. CDR3 sequence reads: CASSLGRGTNQPQHF.

CDR3 sequence: CAWSRQRNEKLFF. The V call is TRBV30, the J call TRBJ1-4; lacking DNA, the TRBD1 call made by TCRdb goes unchecked. Germline CDR1 and CDR2: GTSNPN and SVGIG (reference sequence). The CDR3 is 13 residues long.

The chain couples TRBV2 to TRBJ2-1; TCRdb reports TRBD1, a call that lacks DNA to check it against. The CDR3 contains 14 residues. The V gene's germline CDR1 is SNHLY and CDR2 FYNNEI. The CDR3 region is CASRADRGNNEQFF.

The chain combines TRBV5-1 with TRBJ2-7; the D gene TCRdb calls, TRBD1, cannot be checked with no DNA. CDR1 is SGHRS, CDR2 YFSETQ, per germline. The CDR3 extends over 12 amino acids. The CDR3 sequence: CASSPGTYEQYF.

J is TRBJ2-5 and V is TRBV2; TCRdb lists TRBD2, though no DNA is available to test this call. The CDR3 consists of 14 residues. Germline CDR1 is SNHLY and CDR2 is FYNNEI. CDR3 amino acids: CASRSEARVETQYF. The full variable domain, rest sourced from reference TRBV2 and TRBJ2-5, is EPEVTQTPSHQVTQMGQEVILRCVPISNHLYFYWYRQILGQKVEFLVSFYNNEISEKSEIFDDQFSVERPDGSNFTLKIRSTKLEDSAMYFCASRSEARVETQYFGPGTRLLVL.

This chain connects TRBV12-3 or TRBV12-4 to TRBJ2-2. The CDR3 totals 13 residues. CDR3 region: CASRFSIPGELFF.

The chain uses TRBV12-3 or TRBV12-4 and TRBJ1-5. CDR3 length: 16 residues. The CDR3: CASSLRQNPSNQPQHF.

The chain employs TRBV11-3 and TRBJ2-1; the D call from TCRdb, TRBD1, cannot be confirmed without DNA. Per the germline V gene, CDR1 is SGHNT and CDR2 is YENEEA. This CDR3 contains 13 residues. CDR3 sequence reads: CASTSGRLNEQFF.

V and J are TRBV11-2 and TRBJ2-2; TCRdb gives TRBD1 as the D gene, but with no DNA this cannot be confirmed. The CDR3 runs 15 residues. Germline loops: CDR1 SGHAT, CDR2 FQNNGV. This CDR3 is CASSYRQQGFGELFF.

The chain is built from TRBV7-9 and TRBJ2-1; the TRBD1 assignment by TCRdb is unverifiable without DNA. CDR3 size: 15 residues. Looked up from germline, CDR1 is SEHNR and CDR2 is FQNEAQ (reference sequence). CDR3 residues: CASSPGLIRGNEQFF.

The gene calls are TRBV12-5 and TRBJ1-5; the TRBD1 assignment by TCRdb is unverifiable without DNA. CDR3 length equals 16 residues. Germline CDR1 reads LGHNT; CDR2 reads FRNRAP. CDR3 sequence reads: CASGLVEGGLNQPQHF.

The genes are TRBV20-1 and TRBJ1-2. Germline V gene sequence: CDR1 DFQATT, CDR2 SNEGSKA (reference sequence). The CDR3 consists of 15 residues. The CDR3 is CSAGGGGVLLDGYTF.

This chain links TRBV29-1 with TRBJ2-1; without DNA, the TCRdb call of TRBD1 cannot be checked. The CDR3 extends over 15 amino acids. Germline V lookup: CDR1 SQVTM, CDR2 ANQGSEA. This CDR3 is CSVRETVGHGGEQFF.

The chain's CDR3 is CSARDQRTSGIYNEQFF. J is TRBJ2-1 and V is TRBV20-1; TCRdb's assignment of TRBD2 cannot be checked, as there is no DNA. Per germline, CDR1 DFQATT and CDR2 SNEGSKA (reference sequence). This CDR3 comprises 17 residues.

The genes are TRBV28 and TRBJ2-5; TCRdb calls TRBD1, which cannot be checked without DNA. Per germline, CDR1 MDHEN and CDR2 SYDVKM. The CDR3 is 15 amino acids. The chain's CDR3 is CASSFLQGTGETQYF.

The J gene is TRBJ2-3, the V gene TRBV20-1; the D gene TCRdb calls, TRBD2, cannot be checked with no DNA. The CDR3 runs 15 residues. Looked up from germline, CDR1 is DFQATT and CDR2 is SNEGSKA (reference sequence). The CDR3 loop reads CSARLAGVSADTQYF.

The rearrangement links TRBV5-1 to TRBJ1-2; TCRdb picks TRBD1, but there is no DNA to check that call. The CDR3 contains 16 residues. CDR1 and CDR2 from the germline V gene are SGHRS and YFSETQ. The CDR3 reads CASSPEGSTEAYGYTF.